The source of this T cell receptor (beta chain) is a study of T cells in Graves' hyperthyroidism and ophthalmopathy. Clinical symptoms, serum thyroxine and TRAb, thyroid ultrasound and orbital computed tomography were used for the diagnoses. CDR1 and CDR2 (germline): PRHDT, FYEKMQ (reference sequence). V shed 8 bases and J 2 bases; nucleotides not matched to a gene: 15. This CDR3 region has 18 residues. In the case of this clonotype: Antigen unknown.

Findings and limits, study-wide: Blood held most thyroid clonotypes expanded above 0.001 frequency. Stable hyperthyroidism was separated from ophthalmopathy by a model based on 13 V-J features.

Researchers took RNA transcripts and amplified the TCR beta CDR3 regions from them. The HTBI primer set was used in a first-round RT-PCR of the TCR CDR3. TCRdb re-called the multiplex PCR reads with MiXCR, one entry per CDR3 protein. The data hold 500,000 to 600,000 distinct CDR3 sequences, with around 45% observed a single time. This sequence joins TRBV13 and TRBJ2-5; 12 bases align to TRBD1. The source material was peripheral blood or thyroid tissue (not recorded which). The clonotype originates from an adult woman with Graves' disease, either hyperthyroidism or ophthalmopathy (not recorded which). CDR3 in DNA: TGTGCCAGCCTTAACGCGGGGACAGGGGGCGCATTGCAAGAGACCCAGTACTTC. It codes for CASLNAGTGGALQETQYF.